The clone carrying this T cell receptor (beta chain) showed up just once. This sample was included in a study of blood T cell repertoires in COVID-19. The wider study: The United States, Italy and Spain provided the acute and convalescent COVID-19 samples. PBMCs, B-cell-depleted T cells, or T cells were the source of the cDNA or gDNA that made up the material.

The CDR3 length is 15 residues. CDR1 and CDR2 (germline): SGDLS, YYNGEE. V was pared by 0 bases and J by 10 bases, with 14 bases between. Authors' analysis steps: Estimation of nucleated cell counts relied on the amplification of reference gene primers. Some clones are missing from TCRdb's copy, which holds only in-frame ones; the method was immunoSEQ multiplex PCR. The DNA gave D and trimming, while V, J and clone size come from that table. The repertoire has about 180,000 clones, 80% to 90% of them found once; the top ten carry roughly 9.1%. The chain carries TRBV9 and TRBJ1-6; D possibly corresponds to TRBD1 (6 bases). This receptor was obtained from a man aged 45-60 years with active or convalescent COVID-19. Source material: peripheral blood. The CDR3 DNA follows: TGTGCCAGCAGCGTAGCCCAGGGGAAAGGATCACCCCTCCACTTT. As protein: CASSVAQGKGSPLHF. Full variable domain (rest looked up from reference TRBV9 and TRBJ1-6): DSGVTQTPKHLITATGQRVTLRCSPRSGDLSVYWYQQSLDQGLQFLIQYYNGEERAKGNILERFSAQQFPDLHSELNLSSLELGDSALYFCASSVAQGKGSPLHFGNGTRLTVT.